This T cell receptor (beta chain) came from a study of T cell changes during pregnancy in multiple sclerosis. This table comes from immunoSEQ multiplex PCR, and its TCRdb copy is limited to in-frame clones, with some not included. The sample holds about 45,000 clones, roughly 91% seen once. The V end was cut by 8 bases, the J end by 0 bases, with 5 bases between. CDR1 is SGHDN and CDR2 is FVKESK in the germline V gene. The CDR3 is 13 residues long. Sequences were obtained from PBMCs (not recorded whether the cells were cultured). This chain connects TRBV14 to TRBJ2-6; D gene ambiguous. This clonotype originated in a female donor with multiple sclerosis, enrolled in a pregnancy study. The CDR3, as DNA: TGTGCCAGCTCCTTCTCTGGGGCCAACGTCCTGACTTTC. Residues: CASSFSGANVLTF.